Listed here is a single TCR beta chain. The data derive from a study of cytomegalovirus exposure and HLA in healthy donors. The V end lost 4 bases, the J end lost 1 base, and 8 bases lay between the germline ends. CDR1 is GTSNPN and CDR2 is SVGIG in the germline V gene (reference sequence). This CDR3 is built from 12 residues. Primers included in the PCR were 60 Vbeta and 13 Jbeta primers. Profiled with immunoSEQ multiplex PCR; TCRdb holds only in-frame clones, not every one. The data show about 160,000 clones, about 81% seen once. Sample: PBMCs. The origin of this receptor is a girl aged 10 to 17 in good health and CMV-seropositive. The chain combines TRBV30 with TRBJ2-7; D is undetermined. CDR3 DNA sequence: TGTGCCTGGACCCCCCAGTCCTACGAGCAGTACTTC. It codes for CAWTPQSYEQYF.